These 19 T cell receptor beta chains were sequenced from one sample in a study of T cells in Graves' hyperthyroidism and ophthalmopathy. The source material, RNA transcripts, was used to amplify TCR beta CDR3 regions. HTBI primers drove first-round RT-PCR of the TCR CDR3. TCRdb ran MiXCR on the multiplex PCR reads and lists one entry per CDR3 protein. The sample carries some 650,000 distinct CDR3 sequences, roughly a sixth recorded once. Sample: blood. Receptor source: a middle-aged woman with Graves' ophthalmopathy.

As for this clonotype: Just one base apart from a much larger clone, this may be a read error. V is TRBV11-2 and J is TRBJ2-7; 7 positions agree with TRBD1. This CDR3 region has 18 residues. Germline-derived CDR1 and CDR2 are SGHAT and FQNNGV. CDR3 in DNA: TGTGCCAGCAGCGTTAGCTCGCCATCCGGGACAGACTCCTACGAGCAGCACTTC. This sequence encodes CASSVSSPSGTDSYEQHF.

This chain uses TRBV12-3 or TRBV12-4 with TRBJ1-4; 9 bases fit TRBD1. After removal of 6 bases from V and 7 bases from J, the junction contained 9 bases not matched to a gene. The CDR3 is 15 residues long. CDR3 region: CASRRVGQGGEKLFF. The DNA of the CDR3 is TGTGCCAGCAGGAGAGTGGGACAGGGCGGTGAAAAACTGTTTTTT.

The chain combines TRBV6-2 or TRBV6-3 with TRBJ2-7; 10 positions agree with TRBD2. Germline assignment: CDR1 MNHEY and CDR2 SVGEGT. V gave up 2 bases and J gave up 3 bases; unmatched junction bases: 1. The CDR3 sequence is 14 residues long. The CDR3 nucleotides read TGTGCCAGCAGTTACACTAGCGGGAACTACGAGCAGTACTTC. Translated: CASSYTSGNYEQYF.

The chain is built from TRBV20-1 and TRBJ2-6; 7 nucleotides align to TRBD1. The CDR3 is made up of 15 amino acids. Germline lookup yields CDR1 DFQATT and CDR2 SNEGSKA (reference sequence). V lost 4 bases and J lost 0; bases outside the gene matches: 3. The CDR3 coding sequence is TGCAGTGCTACCGCAGGGGGCTCTGGGGCCAACGTCCTGACTTTC. Translation gives CSATAGGSGANVLTF.

This clonotype came up many times. The chain carries TRBV7-9 and TRBJ2-1; TRBD1 aligns across 9 bases. CDR1 is SEHNR, CDR2 FQNEAQ, per germline (reference sequence). The CDR3 runs 15 residues. V shed 10 bases, J shed 5 bases, and the junction held 12 bases outside the gene matches. CDR3 coding DNA: TGTGCCATCACAACTGAGGACAGGGGCCACAATGAGCAGTTCTTC. This translates into CAITTEDRGHNEQFF.

The rearrangement joins TRBV27 to TRBJ2-5; D possibly corresponds to TRBD2 (5 bases). The germline CDR1 and CDR2 sequences are MNHEY and SMNVEV (reference sequence). The V gene lost 1 base and the J gene lost 5 bases, with 14 bases spanning the gap. The length of the CDR3 is 15 residues. The CDR3 protein is CASSLYPGMGETQYF. Written as DNA, the CDR3 is TGTGCCAGCAGTTTATACCCGGGAATGGGGGAGACCCAGTACTTC.

This clonotype was seen more than once but under ten times. CDR3 DNA sequence: TGTGCCGGACTCCGACAGTTCGATGGCAATCAGCCCCAGCATTTT. Its protein product is CAGLRQFDGNQPQHF. V and J are TRBV28 and TRBJ1-5; TRBD1 is a possible D gene (5 bases). This CDR3 contains 15 residues. V was pared by 11 bases and J by 2 bases, with 19 bases between. Germline V gene data show CDR1 as MDHEN and CDR2 as SYDVKM.

CDR3 bases: TGTGCCACCAGTCAGGGGGCCTACAATGAGCAGTTCTTC. Translating it yields CATSQGAYNEQFF. The rearrangement links TRBV24-1 to TRBJ2-1; 7 positions match TRBD1. CDR1 KGHDR and CDR2 SFDVKD come from the germline V gene. The CDR3 runs 13 residues. V shed 6 bases and J 2 bases; nucleotides not matched to a gene: 0.

This chain uses TRBV7-2 with TRBJ1-1; possible D gene TRBD1, 5 bases. CDR1 is SGHTA, CDR2 FQGNSA, per germline. Trimming took 1 base from V and 11 from J, leaving 14 bases between them. The CDR3 contains 13 residues. The CDR3 sequence is CASSLGPGRLAFF. The CDR3 nucleotides are TGTGCCAGCAGCTTAGGTCCGGGACGTCTGGCTTTCTTT.

Note on this clonotype: A much larger clone is a single base away; this may be a read error. V is TRBV2 and J is TRBJ2-1, with TRBD2 identical over 11 bases. Germline CDR1 SNHLY, CDR2 FYNNEI. J lost 9 bases, V lost 7 bases, and 17 bases had no gene match. CDR3 length equals 17 residues. CDR3 DNA sequence: TGTGCCAGCATAGATATAGCGGGAGGGCCTATCAACAGTGAGCAGTTCTTC. This codes for CASIDIAGGPINSEQFF.

This rearrangement joins TRBV29-1 to TRBJ2-3; 9 bases map to TRBD1. V shed 3 bases and J 7 bases; nucleotides not matched to a gene: 8. Germline loops: CDR1 SQVTM, CDR2 ANQGSEA. This CDR3 contains 14 residues. The CDR3 bases are TGCAGCGTTGAGAAGGGACAGGGTGGATATACGCAGTATTTT. Its protein is CSVEKGQGGYTQYF.

The rearrangement uses TRBV27 and TRBJ1-5; D remains ambiguous. The CDR3 extends over 13 amino acids. The V and J ends lost 4 bases and 2 bases respectively, with 6 bases between them. Germline CDR1 is MNHEY and CDR2 is SMNVEV (reference sequence). The chain's CDR3 is CASSWAGNQPQHF. CDR3 DNA: TGTGCCAGCAGTTGGGCGGGCAATCAGCCCCAGCATTTT.

The J gene is TRBJ1-3, the V gene TRBV5-1, with D maybe TRBD1 (5 bases). The CDR3 is made up of 16 amino acids. V shed 0 bases and J shed 3 bases, with 13 bases lying between them. Germline CDR1 SGHRS, CDR2 YFSETQ. CDR3 sequence reads: CASSLEGAIGGNTIYF. CDR3 nucleotide sequence: TGCGCCAGCAGCTTGGAAGGGGCGATTGGTGGAAACACCATATATTTT. The whole variable domain, remainder taken from reference TRBV5-1 and TRBJ1-3, is KAGVTQTPRYLIKTRGQQVTLSCSPISGHRSVSWYQQTPGQGLQFLFEYFSETQRNKGNFPGRFSGRQFSNSRSEMNVSTLELGDSALYLCASSLEGAIGGNTIYFGEGSWLTVV.

The chain employs TRBV5-5 and TRBJ1-4; the match to TRBD1 covers 8 bases. This CDR3 region has 15 residues. V was pared by 4 bases and J by 3 bases, with 5 bases of the junction left unmatched. CDR1 is SGHKS, CDR2 YYEKEE, per germline (reference sequence). CDR3 sequence (DNA): TGTGCCAGCAGCGAGACAGGGGTTTCTAATGAAAAACTGTTTTTT. The encoded protein is CASSETGVSNEKLFF.

This clonotype has a count of ten or more. This chain connects TRBV2 to TRBJ1-2; 7 nucleotides agree with TRBD1. The length of the CDR3 is 13 residues. V gave up 6 bases and J gave up 4 bases; unmatched junction bases: 5. Germline CDR1 is SNHLY and CDR2 is FYNNEI. The CDR3 here is CASSLTGPYGYTF. The DNA for the CDR3 is TGTGCCAGCAGCTTGACAGGGCCCTATGGCTACACCTTC.

This clonotype was detected many times. The chain combines TRBV6-2 or TRBV6-3 with TRBJ1-1; D unclear. The V gene lost 8 bases and the J gene lost 0 bases, with 10 bases spanning the gap. The CDR3 has 13 residues. Germline CDR1 MNHEY, CDR2 SVGEGT. The chain's CDR3 is CASCLFMNTEAFF. CDR3 DNA sequence: TGTGCCAGCTGCTTGTTCATGAACACTGAAGCTTTCTTT.

This clonotype turned up a few times. V and J are TRBV12-3 or TRBV12-4 and TRBJ1-5; no reliable D call. V was clipped by 4 bases and J by 15 bases, with 16 bases between them. The CDR3 covers 12 residues. CDR3 nucleotides: TGTGCCAGCAGTTCATCGGCCCCCGTGGTGCATTTT. Encoded protein: CASSSSAPVVHF.

This sequence joins TRBV14 and TRBJ1-1; 7 bases are shared with TRBD1. The trim removed 3 bases at V and 1 base at J, leaving 5 bases unmatched. Germline CDR1 reads SGHDN; CDR2 reads FVKESK. The CDR3 loop spans 15 amino acids. Here the CDR3 DNA reads TGTGCCAGCAGCCAGCTCACAGGGGAGAACACTGAAGCTTTCTTT. Its translation: CASSQLTGENTEAFF.

This clonotype was counted many times. The chain joins TRBV11-2 to TRBJ1-1; weak D call: TRBD1 (5 bases). The germline V gene encodes CDR1 SGHAT and CDR2 FQNNGV. This CDR3 has 16 amino acids. Between the trimmed V and J ends, which lost 5 bases and 3 bases, there was a span of 19 bases. The DNA of the CDR3 is TGTGCCAGCAGCCCGCACGGGGGGTCTGGGGACACTGAAGCTTTCTTT. It encodes CASSPHGGSGDTEAFF.